What follows are 30 T cell receptor beta chains derived from one specimen sequenced in a study of blood T cells in healthy people across ages. The authors ran a second PCR of about 6 to 11 cycles using a sample-barcoded 5' primer and a J-beta primer mix. TCRdb passed the 5' RACE reads through MiXCR, listing each CDR3 protein once. The sample holds 600,000 to 650,000 distinct CDR3 sequences, roughly 58% seen once. Material: blood. These receptors came from a man in his fifties or sixties in good health.

V is TRBV6-5 and J is TRBJ2-5; D not resolved. Per germline, CDR1 MNHEY and CDR2 SVGAGI. Trimming cost V 8 bases and J 1 base, with 8 bases left between them. This CDR3 region has 12 residues. CDR3 coding DNA: TGTGCCAGCGGTCGGACCCAAGAGACCCAGTACTTC. It translates to CASGRTQETQYF.

This chain connects TRBV9 to TRBJ1-4; D is undetermined. The CDR3 loop spans 13 amino acids. V lost 6 bases and J 8 bases, leaving 14 bases between the germline ends. Per the germline V gene, CDR1 is SGDLS and CDR2 is YYNGEE. The DNA of the CDR3 is TGTGCCAGCACCCCCGGAGGTGGGGAAAAACTGTTTTTT. As protein: CASTPGGGEKLFF. Filled out from reference TRBV9 and TRBJ1-4, the complete variable domain reads DSGVTQTPKHLITATGQRVTLRCSPRSGDLSVYWYQQSLDQGLQFLIQYYNGEERAKGNILERFSAQQFPDLHSELNLSSLELGDSALYFCASTPGGGEKLFFGSGTQLSVL.

The chain has TRBV4-1 and TRBJ1-2; 7 bases map to TRBD1. The germline V gene has CDR1 MGHRA and CDR2 YSYEKL. The CDR3 is 15 amino acids. The trim removed 4 bases at V and 0 bases at J, leaving 5 bases unmatched. The CDR3 DNA reads as TGCGCCAGCAGCCTCCGGGACAGTCCTAACTATGGCTACACCTTC. Translation: CASSLRDSPNYGYTF.

The chain employs TRBV4-2 and TRBJ2-3; TRBD2 matches at 10 bases. This CDR3 spans 17 amino acids. V gave up 3 bases and J gave up 4 bases; unmatched junction bases: 10. Per the germline V gene, CDR1 is LGHNA and CDR2 is YNFKEQ. CDR3 in DNA: TGTGCCAGCAGCCAGACAAGGAGCGGGGGGGCCGCAGATACGCAGTATTTT. Translated: CASSQTRSGGAADTQYF.

The rearrangement uses TRBV29-1 and TRBJ2-1, with 8 bases that match TRBD2. Germline V gene data show CDR1 as SQVTM and CDR2 as ANQGSEA. The CDR3 covers 13 residues. Trimming at V came to 8 bases and at J to 13 bases, leaving 16 bases not matched to a gene. The CDR3 DNA follows: TGCAGCTTTCGGACTAGCAACCTAGAGACCCAGTTCTTC. The encoded protein is CSFRTSNLETQFF.

This rearrangement joins TRBV20-1 to TRBJ2-5; weak D call: TRBD1 (6 bases). CDR1 is DFQATT and CDR2 is SNEGSKA in the germline V gene (reference sequence). This CDR3 is built from 13 residues. The CDR3 region has the DNA TGCGGGACAACCAAGGACTACCAAGAGACCCAGTACTTC. As protein: CGTTKDYQETQYF.

DNA for the CDR3: TGTGCCAGCAGCCGAAAGGGGACTAGCGGGGGGGCAAATGAGCAGTTCTTC. Translation: CASSRKGTSGGANEQFF. The chain uses TRBV7-9 and TRBJ2-1; the match to TRBD2 covers 16 bases. The V gene end was trimmed by 5 bases and the J gene end by 7 bases; junction bases not matched to a gene: 8. Germline V gives CDR1 SEHNR, CDR2 FQNEAQ (reference sequence). The CDR3 has 17 residues.

The CDR3 DNA reads TGCGCCAGCAGCTTCGGCACCTCAAGTGAGCAGTTCTTC. As protein: CASSFGTSSEQFF. The chain carries TRBV5-1 and TRBJ2-1; D unclear. Germline V gene data show CDR1 as SGHRS and CDR2 as YFSETQ. The CDR3 is 13 amino acids. V was pared by 2 bases and J by 9 bases, with 12 bases between. The whole variable domain, filled in from reference TRBV5-1 and TRBJ2-1, reads KAGVTQTPRYLIKTRGQQVTLSCSPISGHRSVSWYQQTPGQGLQFLFEYFSETQRNKGNFPGRFSGRQFSNSRSEMNVSTLELGDSALYLCASSFGTSSEQFFGPGTRLTVL.

This clonotype turned up a few times. The chain recombines TRBV4-2 with TRBJ2-1; 10 bases are shared with TRBD1. Germline values: CDR1 LGHNA, CDR2 YNFKEQ. This CDR3 has 14 amino acids. The junction had 5 bases not matched to a gene; V was cut back by 5 bases and J by 7 bases. This CDR3 reads CASSKWTGGNEQFF. The CDR3, as DNA: TGTGCCAGCAGCAAGTGGACAGGGGGAAATGAGCAGTTCTTC.

This clonotype was detected a few times. This chain connects TRBV20-1 to TRBJ2-5; D perhaps matches TRBD2 (6 bases). The CDR3 is 17 residues long. CDR1 is DFQATT, CDR2 SNEGSKA, per germline (reference sequence). The V end was cut by 0 bases, the J end by 5 bases, with 22 bases between. CDR3 in DNA: TGCAGTGCTAGAGATCTTCTTTCTAGCGCCATTCAGGAGACCCAGTACTTC. It codes for CSARDLLSSAIQETQYF.

This clonotype was recorded a few times. The J gene is TRBJ1-1, the V gene TRBV5-1; 8 bases align to TRBD1. The CDR3 sequence is 13 residues long. CDR1 SGHRS and CDR2 YFSETQ come from the germline V gene. With V trimmed by 7 bases and J by 1 base, 3 bases remained unmatched. CDR3 residues: CASGGQENTEAFF. DNA for the CDR3: TGCGCCAGCGGGGGACAGGAGAACACTGAAGCTTTCTTT.

There are many counts of this clonotype. The chain carries TRBV29-1 and TRBJ2-5; D gene uncertain. Trimming shortened V by 4 bases and J by 4 bases, and 10 bases separated the two germline ends. CDR1 and CDR2 from the germline V gene are SQVTM and ANQGSEA. This CDR3 is 12 amino acids long. This chain's CDR3 is CSVGQVGETQYF. CDR3 in DNA: TGCAGCGTTGGTCAGGTGGGAGAGACCCAGTACTTC.

J is TRBJ2-2 and V is TRBV20-1; 7 positions agree with TRBD1. With V trimmed by 0 bases and J by 4 bases, 8 bases remained unmatched. The CDR3 runs 16 residues. Germline V gene lookup returns CDR1 DFQATT and CDR2 SNEGSKA (reference sequence). CDR3 DNA sequence: TGCAGTGCTAGAGATCGTCGGACAGGATCCACCGGGGAGCTGTTTTTT. It translates to CSARDRRTGSTGELFF.

A few counts support this clonotype. The chain employs TRBV7-2 and TRBJ1-6; D not certain. Trimming pared 5 bases from V and 0 bases from J, leaving 14 bases between. The germline V gene has CDR1 SGHTA and CDR2 FQGNSA. The CDR3 sequence is 17 residues long. CDR3 sequence: CASSPGSLSSYNSPLHF. The CDR3 DNA reads as TGTGCCAGCAGCCCCGGGAGCCTAAGCTCCTATAATTCACCCCTCCACTTT.

The rearrangement links TRBV10-2 to TRBJ1-4; TRBD1 agrees at 11 bases. V was pared by 5 bases and J by 8 bases, with 10 bases of the junction left unmatched. The length of the CDR3 is 16 residues. In germline, CDR1 is WSHSY, CDR2 SAAADI. The CDR3 protein is CASSRTGGALDEKLFF. Written as DNA, the CDR3 is TGCGCCAGCAGTAGGACAGGGGGCGCGTTAGACGAAAAACTGTTTTTT.

In this sample, this clonotype turned up a few times. The chain combines TRBV10-3 with TRBJ2-5, with 8 bases lining up with TRBD1. V lost 6 bases to trimming and J lost 5 bases; unmatched junction nucleotides: 8. The CDR3 is 14 residues long. Germline V gene lookup returns CDR1 ENHRY and CDR2 SYGVKD. The CDR3 loop is CAIRPDRDGETQYF. The CDR3 DNA is TGTGCCATCAGACCGGACAGGGACGGGGAGACCCAGTACTTC.

The chain has TRBV20-1 and TRBJ1-6; 7 bases are shared with TRBD1. CDR3 length: 13 residues. Germline-derived CDR1 and CDR2 are DFQATT and SNEGSKA (reference sequence). J lost 8 bases, V lost 0 bases, and 1 base had no gene match. CDR3 in DNA: TGCAGTGCTAGAGAAGACAGGGATTCACCCCTCCACTTT. Encoded protein: CSAREDRDSPLHF.

This chain connects TRBV3-1 to TRBJ2-1, with D maybe TRBD1 (6 bases). Trimming took 1 base from V and 0 from J, leaving 16 bases between them. The CDR3 sequence is 18 residues long. Per germline, CDR1 LGHDT and CDR2 YNNKEL (reference sequence). The CDR3 sequence: CASSQGTVSRSSYNEQFF. Written as DNA, the CDR3 is TGTGCCAGCAGCCAAGGGACAGTATCGCGCAGCTCCTACAATGAGCAGTTCTTC.

This clonotype has only a few counts. The genes are TRBV7-9 and TRBJ2-4; TRBD1 aligns across 7 bases. The J call may be in error: the DNA end matches TRBJ2-7 better. Germline loops: CDR1 SEHNR, CDR2 FQNEAQ (reference sequence). The CDR3 sequence is 14 residues long. CDR3: CASASDRAFREQYF. CDR3 nucleotide sequence: TGTGCCAGCGCCTCCGACAGGGCCTTTCGCGAGCAGTACTTC.

This chain links TRBV4-1 with TRBJ2-2; unclear D gene. The CDR3 is 14 amino acids. Germline assignment: CDR1 MGHRA and CDR2 YSYEKL. Deletions cut 4 bases from V and 7 bases from J, with 13 bases between. The CDR3 reads CASSPRPTVGELFF. For the CDR3, the DNA is TGCGCCAGCAGCCCTCGTCCGACGGTCGGGGAGCTGTTTTTT.

For this clonotype: One end of the junction is discordant with germline, which a read error may explain. The genes are TRBV29-1 and TRBJ2-7, with 8 nucleotides matching TRBD1. CDR1 is SQVTM, CDR2 ANQGSEA, per germline. CDR3 length equals 15 residues. CDR3 DNA: TGCAGCGCTGAAGAGGGGACAGGCCTTTCCTACGAGCAGTACTTC. This codes for CSAEEGTGLSYEQYF.

This clonotype was seen more than once but under ten times. The chain links TRBV6-4 to TRBJ2-1; a possible D gene is TRBD1 (5 bases). The V end was cut by 3 bases, the J end by 0 bases, with 9 bases between. The CDR3 sequence is 15 residues long. Looked up from germline, CDR1 is MRHNA and CDR2 is SNTAGT. The CDR3 loop reads CASSDGASSYNEQFF. In DNA, the CDR3 is TGTGCCAGCAGTGATGGGGCTAGCTCCTACAATGAGCAGTTCTTC.

The V gene is TRBV6-5, the J gene TRBJ2-7, with 12 nucleotides matching TRBD1. The V gene end was trimmed by 5 bases and the J gene end by 4 bases; junction bases not matched to a gene: 6. The CDR3 is 15 residues long. The V gene's germline CDR1 is MNHEY and CDR2 SVGAGI. Here the CDR3 DNA reads TGTGCCAGCAGTCAAGGGACAGGGGGCAAGTACGAGCAGTACTTC. Its protein product is CASSQGTGGKYEQYF.

The chain links TRBV6-2 or TRBV6-3 to TRBJ1-1, with D possibly being TRBD1 (6 bases). The CDR3 extends over 12 amino acids. With 8 bases removed from V and 3 bases from J, the gap between germline ends came to 10 bases. From germline, CDR1 is MNHEY and CDR2 SVGEGT. In DNA, the CDR3 is TGTGCCAGCGGGGGCCCATACACTGAAGCTTTCTTT. Translated, it gives CASGGPYTEAFF.

The CDR3 coding sequence is TGTGCCAGCAGACGACTAGCGGGGGCCCAAGAGACCCAGTACTTC. As protein: CASRRLAGAQETQYF. The rearrangement joins TRBV6-2 or TRBV6-3 to TRBJ2-5; 12 bases are a match to TRBD2. V lost 6 bases to trimming and J lost 1 base; unmatched junction nucleotides: 3. Germline lookup yields CDR1 MNHEY and CDR2 SVGEGT. This CDR3 is built from 15 residues.

The chain uses TRBV27 and TRBJ2-7; D possibly uses TRBD1 or TRBD2 (7 bases each). This CDR3 comprises 14 residues. Germline CDR1 reads MNHEY; CDR2 reads SMNVEV (reference sequence). V lost 8 bases and J lost 6, with 20 bases in between. CDR3 loop: CASSYRTRGGEQYF. CDR3 sequence (DNA): TGTGCCAGCTCATATAGGACCAGGGGGGGCGAGCAGTACTTC.

The chain has TRBV27 and TRBJ2-7; D might be TRBD1 (6 bases). Trimming took 6 bases from V and 9 from J, leaving 15 bases between them. This CDR3 has 12 residues. CDR1 and CDR2 from the germline V gene are MNHEY and SMNVEV (reference sequence). The CDR3 here is CASRDSGTRQYF. The CDR3 region has the DNA TGTGCCAGCAGAGATTCCGGGACAAGGCAGTACTTC.

The chain employs TRBV29-1 and TRBJ1-2; the match to TRBD1 covers 8 bases. Per germline, CDR1 SQVTM and CDR2 ANQGSEA. The CDR3 sequence is 15 residues long. V was pared by 2 bases and J by 6 bases, with 11 bases of the junction left unmatched. CDR3 protein: CSVELNDRGENGYTF. The CDR3 DNA sequence: TGCAGCGTTGAATTAAACGACAGGGGCGAGAATGGCTACACCTTC.

This clonotype was seen a handful of times. J is TRBJ2-1 and V is TRBV24-1; unclear D gene. V was trimmed by 7 bases and J by 0 bases, leaving 9 bases between them. The CDR3 runs 14 residues. CDR1 is KGHDR and CDR2 is SFDVKD in the germline V gene. CDR3 amino acids: CATSPGSSYNEQFF. The CDR3 coding sequence is TGTGCCACCAGCCCGGGTAGCTCCTACAATGAGCAGTTCTTC.

This chain links TRBV18 with TRBJ1-1; 9 bases match TRBD1. CDR3 length equals 14 residues. CDR1 is KGHSH, CDR2 LQKENI, per germline. Trimming at V came to 4 bases and at J to 6 bases, leaving 6 bases not matched to a gene. The CDR3 loop reads CASSLQGASSEAFF. The CDR3 DNA reads TGTGCCAGCTCACTACAGGGGGCGAGCTCTGAAGCTTTCTTT.